Sequencing of this T cell receptor beta chain was carried out in a study of cytomegalovirus exposure and HLA in healthy donors. Study-level background: In an earlier analysis, 117 million unique TCR beta sequences were found from some 200 million T cells.

About this clone: Its specificity is unknown.

The PCR employed 60 Vbeta primers together with 13 Jbeta primers. Authors' data handling: Tens of millions of unique TCR beta chains, roughly 11 million of them shared, were counted by a later analysis. Repertoires were generated with immunoSEQ multiplex PCR, while TCRdb's copy carries only in-frame clones and drops some. V and J calls plus clone size are reproduced from that table; the DNA served to infer D and trimming. The sample consists of about 200,000 clones, about 86% of them appearing once. V lost 3 bases to trimming and J lost 0 bases, with 15 bases between them. CDR3 length equals 17 residues. Per germline, CDR1 MDHEN and CDR2 SYDVKM. Whole-study findings and limits: CMV serostatus was the only immune exposure information that was available. TCR beta chain V- and J-gene trimming was linked, in a later analysis, to a missense variant in DCLRE1C.

This TCR derives from a woman in her twenties or thirties in good health and CMV-seronegative. The rearrangement links TRBV28 to TRBJ1-5, with D uncertain. Sequencing was carried out using PBMCs. CDR3 sequence reads: CASSLLRETHSNQPQHF. DNA of the CDR3: TGTGCCAGCAGTTTGCTCCGGGAGACCCATAGCAATCAGCCCCAGCATTTT.